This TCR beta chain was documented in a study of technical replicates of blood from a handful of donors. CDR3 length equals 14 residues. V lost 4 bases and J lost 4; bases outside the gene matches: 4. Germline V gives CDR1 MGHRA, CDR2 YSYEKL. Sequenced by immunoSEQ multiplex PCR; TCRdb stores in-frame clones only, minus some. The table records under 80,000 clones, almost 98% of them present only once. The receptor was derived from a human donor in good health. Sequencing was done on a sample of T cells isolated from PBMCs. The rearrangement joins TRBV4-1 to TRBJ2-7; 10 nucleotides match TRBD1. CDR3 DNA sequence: TGCGCCAGCAGCCCATGGACAGGGGGTTACGAGCAGTACTTC. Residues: CASSPWTGGYEQYF.